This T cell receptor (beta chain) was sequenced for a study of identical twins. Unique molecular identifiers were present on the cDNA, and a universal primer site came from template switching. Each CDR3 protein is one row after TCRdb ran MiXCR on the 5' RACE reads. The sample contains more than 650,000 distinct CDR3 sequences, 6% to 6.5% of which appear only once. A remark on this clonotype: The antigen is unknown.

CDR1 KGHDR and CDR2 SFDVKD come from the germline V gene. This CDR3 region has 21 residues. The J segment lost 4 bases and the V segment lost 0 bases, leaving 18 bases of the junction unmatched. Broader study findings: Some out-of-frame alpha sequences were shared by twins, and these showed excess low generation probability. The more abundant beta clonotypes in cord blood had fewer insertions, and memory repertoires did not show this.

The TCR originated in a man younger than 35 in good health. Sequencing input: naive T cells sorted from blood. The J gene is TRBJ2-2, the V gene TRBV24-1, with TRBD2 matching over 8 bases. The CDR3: CATSDLPPVAGGPWGTGELFF. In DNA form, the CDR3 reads TGTGCCACCAGTGATTTGCCCCCCGTCGCGGGAGGCCCGTGGGGCACCGGGGAGCTGTTTTTT.